Sequencing of this T cell receptor (beta chain) was carried out in a study of human T cells and chemical hapten exposure. Turning to the study itself: DPC at 2% was the sensitizing agent, placed on 2 cm by 2 cm of upper inner arm skin.

This clonotype was seen repeatedly, ten times or more. Its specificity is not known. Whole-study results and caveats: Counts of TCRs above 1 in 1000 frequency stayed unchanged with DPC sensitization. Correlating positively with patch test score were the PT1 expanded TCR counts.

Regarding time point: pre-sensitization, week 0. Treatment defined: therapeutic diphenylcyclopropenone sensitization with weekly scalp DPC. TCRdb called the RACE reads again in MiXCR, with one record for every CDR3 protein. The sample yields 280,000 or so distinct CDR3 sequences, about 7.7% seen once. Trimming pared 8 bases from V and 7 bases from J, leaving 21 bases between. The CDR3 has 14 amino acids. Germline CDR1 MNHNY, CDR2 SVGAGI (reference sequence). The sequencing here drew on whole blood, taken in connection with sensitization to the hapten diphenylcyclopropenone (DPC). This receptor was identified in a man younger than 35 with alopecia areata. Some clones in this sample may be carry-over from other donors' samples. The chain links TRBV6-6 to TRBJ2-7, with D possibly being TRBD1 or TRBD2 (7 bases each). CDR3 in DNA: TGTGCCAGCGGGAGGGGGCAGGGGTCGTGGGAGCAGTACTTC. Amino acid sequence: CASGRGQGSWEQYF.